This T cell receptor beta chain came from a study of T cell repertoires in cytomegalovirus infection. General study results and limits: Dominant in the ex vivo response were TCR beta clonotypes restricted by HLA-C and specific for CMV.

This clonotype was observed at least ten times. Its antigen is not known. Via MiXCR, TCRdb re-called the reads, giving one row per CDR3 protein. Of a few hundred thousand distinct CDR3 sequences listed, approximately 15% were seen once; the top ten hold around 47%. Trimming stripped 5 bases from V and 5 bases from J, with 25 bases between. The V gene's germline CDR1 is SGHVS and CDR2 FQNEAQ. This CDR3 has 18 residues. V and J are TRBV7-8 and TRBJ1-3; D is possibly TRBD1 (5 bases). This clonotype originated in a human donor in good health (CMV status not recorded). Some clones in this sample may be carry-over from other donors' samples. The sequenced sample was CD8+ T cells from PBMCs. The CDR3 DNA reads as TGTGCCAGCAGCCCCCTTACCGGGACCGGAGTAGATAGAAACACCATATATTTT. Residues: CASSPLTGTGVDRNTIYF.